The rows below give T cell receptor beta chains drawn from one sample of a study of T cells in Graves' hyperthyroidism and ophthalmopathy. TCRdb independently ran MiXCR on the multiplex PCR reads; one entry per CDR3 protein. The data hold a few hundred thousand distinct CDR3 sequences, with less than 20% observed a single time. The sample comprised blood. The receptors originated from a man younger than 35 with Graves' ophthalmopathy. CDR3s include the opening cysteine and the closing phenylalanine or tryptophan.

TRBJ2-1 | TRBV3-1 | 14 | CASSRSGVYNEQFF
TRBJ2-3 | TRBV19 | 15 | CASSTGLGSTDTQYF
TRBJ2-7 | TRBV3-1 | 14 | CASSRGGTLYEQYF
TRBJ1-1 | TRBV19 | 14 | CASSIRAANTEAFF
TRBJ1-6 | TRBV20-1 | 13 | CSASREYNSPLHF
TRBJ1-2 | TRBV15 | 14 | CATSTDGGSDGYTF
TRBJ2-7 | TRBV28 | 12 | CASGQTGDEQYF
TRBJ2-7 | TRBV4-1 | 13 | CASSQARVYEQYF
TRBJ1-1 | TRBV5-5 | 14 | CASSRRGGNTEAFF
TRBJ2-5 | TRBV3-1 | 14 | CASSPGQGEETQYF